This T cell receptor (beta chain) originates from a study of blood T cell repertoires in COVID-19. The table came from immunoSEQ multiplex PCR; TCRdb's copy has only in-frame clones and leaves some out. The table includes around 230,000 clones, around 85% detected once. The germline V and J ends were trimmed by 8 bases and 0 bases, with 10 bases remaining between them. The CDR3 spans 13 residues. The germline V gene encodes CDR1 SNHLY and CDR2 FYNNEI. The rearrangement joins TRBV2 to TRBJ1-2, with D perhaps matching TRBD1 (6 bases). The TCR was taken from a woman aged 80 or over with acute or convalescent COVID-19. Sequenced: peripheral blood. CDR3 loop: CASEDSTNYGYTF. CDR3 nucleotides: TGTGCCAGCGAGGACAGTACTAACTATGGCTACACCTTC.